This T cell receptor (beta chain) was identified during a study of control samples from healthy donors and cancer patients. This CDR3 contains 15 residues. V lost 6 bases, J lost 1 base, and 16 bases lay in between. Germline loops: CDR1 SNHLY, CDR2 FYNNEI. Sequenced by immunoSEQ multiplex PCR; TCRdb stores in-frame clones only, minus some. The table has roughly 130,000 clones, around 90% seen once. Sequences were obtained from blood. The chain uses TRBV2 and TRBJ2-7; D might be TRBD1 or TRBD2, each matching 5 bases. The receptor was isolated from a man younger than 35 in good health. CDR3 in amino acids: CASRSGALGSYEQYF. In DNA form, the CDR3 reads TGTGCCAGCAGATCCGGGGCACTCGGATCCTACGAGCAGTACTTC. The variable domain in full, completed from reference TRBV2 and TRBJ2-7, reads EPEVTQTPSHQVTQMGQEVILRCVPISNHLYFYWYRQILGQKVEFLVSFYNNEISEKSEIFDDQFSVERPDGSNFTLKIRSTKLEDSAMYFCASRSGALGSYEQYFGPGTRLTVT.